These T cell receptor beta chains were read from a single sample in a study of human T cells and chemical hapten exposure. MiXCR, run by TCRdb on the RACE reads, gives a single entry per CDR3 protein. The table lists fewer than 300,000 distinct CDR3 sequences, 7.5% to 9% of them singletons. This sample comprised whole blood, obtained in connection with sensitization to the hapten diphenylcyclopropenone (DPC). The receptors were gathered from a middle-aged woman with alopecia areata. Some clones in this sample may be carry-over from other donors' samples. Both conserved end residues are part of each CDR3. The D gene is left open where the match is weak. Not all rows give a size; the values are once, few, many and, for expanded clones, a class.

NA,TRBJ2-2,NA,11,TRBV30,CAWKGTGELFF,TGTGCCTGGAAAGGAACCGGGGAGCTGTTTTTT
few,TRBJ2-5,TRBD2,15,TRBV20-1,CSGKGTSGAQETQYF,TGCAGTGGCAAGGGGACTAGCGGAGCCCAAGAGACCCAGTACTTC
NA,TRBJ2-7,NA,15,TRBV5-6,CASSLVSARTYEQYF,TGTGCCAGCAGCTTGGTGAGTGCCAGGACCTACGAGCAGTACTTC
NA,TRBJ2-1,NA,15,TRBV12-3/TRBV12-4,CASSSGGETYNEQFF,TGTGCCAGCAGTTCGGGCGGAGAGACCTACAATGAGCAGTTCTTC
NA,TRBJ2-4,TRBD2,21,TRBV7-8,CASSPLAPLPGLAGTKNIQYF,TGTGCCAGCAGCCCTTTGGCCCCCCTCCCGGGACTAGCGGGAACCAAAAACATTCAGTACTTC
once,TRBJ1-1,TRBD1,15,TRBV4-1,CASSHNRGSNTEAFF,TGCGCCAGCAGCCACAACAGGGGCTCGAACACTGAAGCTTTCTTT
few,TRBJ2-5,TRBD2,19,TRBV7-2,CASSLGGTSGSAVSETQYF,TGTGCCAGCAGCTTAGGTGGGACTAGCGGGAGTGCGGTTTCGGAGACCCAGTACTTC
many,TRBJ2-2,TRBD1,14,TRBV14,CASSRQGVTGELFF,TGTGCCAGCAGTAGACAGGGTGTCACCGGGGAGCTGTTTTTT
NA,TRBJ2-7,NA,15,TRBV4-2,CASSQEARMIYEQYF,TGTGCCAGCAGCCAAGAGGCCAGGATGATCTACGAGCAGTACTTC
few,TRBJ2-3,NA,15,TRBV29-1,CSVEDLASSTDTQYF,TGCAGCGTTGAAGATTTAGCTTCAAGCACAGATACGCAGTATTTT
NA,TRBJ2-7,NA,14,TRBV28,CASSFGGFYYEQYF,TGTGCCAGCAGTTTCGGCGGGTTCTACTACGAGCAGTACTTC
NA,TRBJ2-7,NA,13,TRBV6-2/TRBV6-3,CASTPQGSHEQYF,TGTGCCAGCACACCACAGGGATCCCACGAGCAGTACTTC
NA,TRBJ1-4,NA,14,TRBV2,CASESRGAGEKLFF,TGTGCCAGCGAAAGTCGGGGCGCCGGTGAAAAACTGTTTTTT
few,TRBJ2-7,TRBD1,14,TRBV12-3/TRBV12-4,CASRTGTVSNEQYF,TGTGCCAGCAGGACCGGGACAGTCTCCAACGAGCAGTACTTC
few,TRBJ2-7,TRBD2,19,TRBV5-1,CASSLTITSGRAQESEQYF,TGCGCCAGCAGCTTGACCATCACTAGCGGGAGGGCCCAGGAGTCCGAGCAGTACTTC
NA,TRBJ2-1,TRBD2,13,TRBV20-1,CSAAGGSGNEQFF,TGCAGTGCCGCTGGCGGGAGTGGGAATGAGCAGTTCTTC
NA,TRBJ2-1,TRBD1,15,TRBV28,CASSTAGTGGNEQFF,TGTGCCAGCAGTACAGCCGGGACAGGGGGAAATGAGCAGTTCTTC
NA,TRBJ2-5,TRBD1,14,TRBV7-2,CASSKGQGKETQYF,TGTGCCAGCAGCAAGGGACAGGGAAAGGAGACCCAGTACTTC
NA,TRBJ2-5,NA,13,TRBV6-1,CASRPGLQETQYF,TGTGCCAGCCGGCCGGGGCTACAAGAGACCCAGTACTTC
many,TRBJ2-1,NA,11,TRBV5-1,CASAAYNEQFF,TGCGCCAGCGCCGCCTACAATGAGCAGTTCTTC
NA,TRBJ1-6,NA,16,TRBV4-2,CASSQDLDSRGSPLHF,TGTGCCAGCAGCCAAGATCTCGACAGCCGGGGTTCACCCCTCCACTTT
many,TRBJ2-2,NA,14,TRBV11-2,CASSLRGNAGELFF,TGTGCCAGCAGCTTACGGGGAAACGCCGGGGAGCTGTTTTTT
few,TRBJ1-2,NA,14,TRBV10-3,CAISELSGIYGYTF,TGTGCCATCAGTGAGTTATCAGGGATCTACGGCTACACCTTC
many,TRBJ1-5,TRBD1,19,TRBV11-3,CAIPLIRDRGWRSNQPQHF,TGTGCCATCCCTTTAATCCGGGACAGGGGGTGGAGAAGCAATCAGCCCCAGCATTTT
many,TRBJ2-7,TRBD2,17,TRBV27,CASSPINGGLRVYEQYF,TGTGCCAGCAGCCCCATCAACGGGGGGTTAAGGGTCTACGAGCAGTACTTC
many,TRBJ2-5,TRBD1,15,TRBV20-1,CSARAQLDRGKTQYF,TGCAGTGCTAGAGCCCAACTGGACAGGGGAAAGACCCAGTACTTC
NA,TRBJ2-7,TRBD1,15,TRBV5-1,CASTTHGQGRGEQYF,TGCGCCAGCACAACTCACGGACAGGGTCGTGGCGAGCAGTACTTC
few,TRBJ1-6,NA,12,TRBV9,CASSGGDSPLHF,TGTGCCAGCAGCGGGGGAGATTCACCCCTCCACTTT
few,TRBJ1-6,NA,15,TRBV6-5,CASSYRGGQMTPLHF,TGTGCCAGCAGTTACCGCGGGGGGCAAATGACACCCCTCCACTTT
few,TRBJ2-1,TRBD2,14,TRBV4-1,CASSQVDSGREWFF,TGCGCCAGCAGCCAAGTTGATAGCGGGCGTGAGTGGTTCTTC
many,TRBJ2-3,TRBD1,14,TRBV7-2,CASSPGQATDTQYF,TGTGCCAGCAGCCCAGGACAGGCCACAGATACGCAGTATTTT
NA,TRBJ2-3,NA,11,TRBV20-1,CSASRDPTQYF,TGCAGTGCTAGCAGGGACCCAACGCAGTATTTT
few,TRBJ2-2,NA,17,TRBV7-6,CASSLLFPQPNTGELFF,TGTGCCAGCAGCTTATTGTTTCCACAGCCGAACACCGGGGAGCTGTTTTTT
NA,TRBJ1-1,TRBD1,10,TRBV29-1,CSVSTGGTFF,TGCAGCGTTTCAACAGGGGGGACTTTCTTT
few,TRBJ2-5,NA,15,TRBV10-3,CAISDGRTDQETQYF,TGTGCCATCAGTGACGGGCGGACAGACCAAGAGACCCAGTACTTC
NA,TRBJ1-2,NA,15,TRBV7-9,CASSLSRQAVYGYTF,TGTGCCAGCAGCTTATCGAGGCAGGCGGTCTATGGCTACACCTTC
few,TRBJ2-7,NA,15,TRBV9,CASSVEPLAHYEQYF,TGTGCCAGCAGCGTAGAACCCCTAGCCCACTACGAGCAGTACTTC
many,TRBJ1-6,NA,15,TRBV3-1,CASSQEASGSSPLHF,TGTGCCAGCAGCCAAGAGGCCAGCGGGTCCTCACCCCTCCACTTT
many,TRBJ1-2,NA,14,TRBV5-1,CASSLEATDYGYTF,TGCGCCAGCAGCTTGGAAGCGACAGACTATGGCTACACCTTC
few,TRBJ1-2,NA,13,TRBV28,CASRHTGTYGYTF,TGTGCCAGCAGACACACTGGGACTTATGGCTACACCTTC
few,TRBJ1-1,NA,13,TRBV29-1,CSSATGGGTEAFF,TGCAGCTCGGCGACAGGAGGAGGCACTGAAGCTTTCTTT
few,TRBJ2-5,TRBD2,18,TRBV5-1,CASSFSGASGTIRETQYF,TGCGCCAGCAGCTTCTCCGGGGCTAGCGGGACCATAAGAGAGACCCAGTACTTC
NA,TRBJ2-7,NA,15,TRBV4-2,CASSQAGTRAYEQYF,TGTGCCAGCAGCCAGGCCGGGACCAGGGCTTACGAGCAGTACTTC
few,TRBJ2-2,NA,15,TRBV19,CASSIMSGGTGELFF,TGTGCCAGTAGTATAATGAGCGGAGGAACCGGGGAGCTGTTTTTT
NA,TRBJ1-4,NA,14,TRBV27,CASSRSATNEKLFF,TGTGCCAGCAGTCGAAGTGCAACTAATGAAAAACTGTTTTTT
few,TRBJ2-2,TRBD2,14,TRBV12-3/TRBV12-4,CASSLAGGPGELFF,TGTGCCAGCAGTTTAGCGGGAGGGCCCGGGGAGCTGTTTTTT
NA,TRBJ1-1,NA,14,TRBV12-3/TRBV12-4,CASSLMGPNTEAFF,TGTGCCAGCAGTTTGATGGGACCGAACACTGAAGCTTTCTTT
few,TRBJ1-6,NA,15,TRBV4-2,CASSPSEGEDSPLHF,TGTGCCAGCAGCCCGTCCGAGGGGGAGGATTCACCCCTCCACTTT
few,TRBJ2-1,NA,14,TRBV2,CASSDWGAYNEQFF,TGTGCCAGCAGTGACTGGGGGGCCTACAATGAGCAGTTCTTC
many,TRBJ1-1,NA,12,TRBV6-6,CASRAGEAEAFF,TGTGCCAGCAGGGCAGGGGAGGCTGAAGCTTTCTTT